This TCR beta chain was sequenced in a study of technical replicates of blood from several donors. This clone showed up just a few times. This CDR3 region has 15 residues. V lost 2 bases, J lost 0 bases, and 10 bases lay in between. Germline CDR1 and CDR2: LGHNA and YSLEER. The assay was immunoSEQ multiplex PCR, and TCRdb's table has in-frame clones only and misses some. The sample has about 74,000 clones, about nine tenths seen once; the top ten hold less than 0.5%. V usage is TRBV4-3 and J usage is TRBJ1-1; D unclear. This TCR came from a human donor in good health. The sample consisted of T cells isolated from PBMCs. The DNA of the CDR3 is TGCGCCAGCAGCCAAAAAACAGACATGAACACTGAAGCTTTCTTT. Translated: CASSQKTDMNTEAFF.